These T cell receptor beta chains were read from a single sample in a study of shared clonotypes between healthy human individuals. TCRdb's table, derived via immunoSEQ multiplex PCR, lists solely in-frame clones and lacks some. The sample carries 1.5 million to 2.5 million clones, just under 95% recorded once. Input material: naive CD8+ T cells sorted from blood. The receptors here all came from a man between 18 and 29 years old in good health. CDR3s include the opening cysteine and the closing phenylalanine or tryptophan. Each record gives: CDR3 DNA, CDR3 protein, D gene, J gene, clone size, V gene. The D gene is left open where the match is weak. Rows may omit the clone size; those that give it use once, few, many or a size class.

DNA: TGTGCCATCAGTGAGCCCGGGGACACCGGGGAGCTGTTTTTT
CDR3: CAISEPGDTGELFF
D: NA
J: TRBJ2-2
size: NA
V: TRBV10-3

DNA: TGTGCCAGCAGTATTACAGCAAAATATGGCTACACCTTC
CDR3: CASSITAKYGYTF
D: NA
J: TRBJ1-2
size: few
V: TRBV27

DNA: TGTGCCAGCAGTGAAGACGGGGGCCTGAACACTGAAGCTTTCTTT
CDR3: CASSEDGGLNTEAFF
D: NA
J: TRBJ1-1
size: NA
V: TRBV6-1

DNA: TGTGCCAGCCGGGGGGTCCCTGGGGCCAACGTCCTGACTTTC
CDR3: CASRGVPGANVLTF
D: TRBD2
J: TRBJ2-6
size: NA
V: TRBV27

DNA: TGTGCCAGCAGTTACCTAAAGGGGGCTAAAAAGACTGAAGCTTTCTTT
CDR3: CASSYLKGAKKTEAFF
D: TRBD1
J: TRBJ1-1
size: NA
V: TRBV6-5

DNA: TGTGCCAGCTCACCCCGTCCCGACAGGGGGCTCTACAATGAGCAGTTCTTC
CDR3: CASSPRPDRGLYNEQFF
D: TRBD1
J: TRBJ2-1
size: NA
V: TRBV18

DNA: TGTGCCAGCAGCCCGCTAGCGGGGTCCTACAATGAGCAGTTCTTC
CDR3: CASSPLAGSYNEQFF
D: TRBD2
J: TRBJ2-1
size: NA
V: TRBV7-3

DNA: TGCGCCAGCAGTCCTAGCGGGGGGGCTAACAATGAGCAGTTCTTC
CDR3: CASSPSGGANNEQFF
D: TRBD2
J: TRBJ2-1
size: NA
V: TRBV4-1

DNA: TGTGCCAGCAGTATAGGGACAGGGCTCTACGAGCAGTACTTC
CDR3: CASSIGTGLYEQYF
D: TRBD1
J: TRBJ2-7
size: NA
V: TRBV2

DNA: TGCGCCAGCAGCCAGGACGACACCGGGGAGCTGTTTTTT
CDR3: CASSQDDTGELFF
D: NA
J: TRBJ2-2
size: NA
V: TRBV4-3

DNA: TGTGCCAGCAGTGAATGGGGGAGCGACGAGCAGTACTTC
CDR3: CASSEWGSDEQYF
D: NA
J: TRBJ2-7
size: NA
V: TRBV25-1

DNA: TGTGCCAGCAGGCAGGGGTCGGACATTCAGTACTTC
CDR3: CASRQGSDIQYF
D: NA
J: TRBJ2-4
size: NA
V: TRBV6-1

DNA: TGTGCCAGCAGTGTTATGACTAGCGGGAGGGCAGATACGCAGTATTTT
CDR3: CASSVMTSGRADTQYF
D: TRBD2
J: TRBJ2-3
size: NA
V: TRBV2

DNA: TGTGCCAGCAGCTACAGGGGGCCCACTGAAGCTTTCTTT
CDR3: CASSYRGPTEAFF
D: TRBD1
J: TRBJ1-1
size: NA
V: TRBV27

DNA: TGTGCCAGCAGGGCCACAGGGGTTAATTCACCCCTCCACTTT
CDR3: CASRATGVNSPLHF
D: TRBD1
J: TRBJ1-6
size: NA
V: TRBV5-4

DNA: TGTGCCAGCAGCGATACTAGCGGGGGTCCCTTAAATGAGCAGTTCTTC
CDR3: CASSDTSGGPLNEQFF
D: TRBD2
J: TRBJ2-1
size: NA
V: TRBV7-8

DNA: TGTGCCAGCAGCCGGACAGGGGGCGCCTATGGCTACACCTTC
CDR3: CASSRTGGAYGYTF
D: TRBD1
J: TRBJ1-2
size: NA
V: TRBV6-5

DNA: TGTGCCTGGAGTGTACGGGAAGGGAGTGGATTCTACGAGCAGTACTTC
CDR3: CAWSVREGSGFYEQYF
D: NA
J: TRBJ2-7
size: NA
V: TRBV30

DNA: TGCGCCAGCAGCCAACTCGTCGAATACGAGCAGTACTTC
CDR3: CASSQLVEYEQYF
D: NA
J: TRBJ2-7
size: NA
V: TRBV4-1

DNA: TGCAGCGTTGATGTTCGGGGACTAGCGGATTCCTACGAGCAGTACTTC
CDR3: CSVDVRGLADSYEQYF
D: TRBD2
J: TRBJ2-7
size: NA
V: TRBV29-1

DNA: TGCAGCGGGGCCGAGAGCTCCTACAATGAGCAGTTCTTC
CDR3: CSGAESSYNEQFF
D: NA
J: TRBJ2-1
size: NA
V: TRBV29-1

DNA: TGTGCCTGGACACCAGGCCAAGGTGGCTACACCTTC
CDR3: CAWTPGQGGYTF
D: NA
J: TRBJ1-2
size: NA
V: TRBV30

DNA: TGCGCCAGCAGCCAAGATACGGGGAGTCCTTACTACGAGCAGTACTTC
CDR3: CASSQDTGSPYYEQYF
D: NA
J: TRBJ2-7
size: once
V: TRBV4-1

DNA: TGCGCCAGCAGCCAGGGATTTTCCTACGAGCAGTACTTC
CDR3: CASSQGFSYEQYF
D: NA
J: TRBJ2-7
size: NA
V: TRBV4-3

DNA: TGTGCCAGCAGTTACACGATTTCTAACGAGCAGTACTTC
CDR3: CASSYTISNEQYF
D: NA
J: TRBJ2-7
size: once
V: TRBV6-6

DNA: TGCGCCAGCAGCCAAGAAGCACTAGCGGGGCTAAATGAGCAGTTCTTC
CDR3: CASSQEALAGLNEQFF
D: TRBD2
J: TRBJ2-1
size: NA
V: TRBV4-1